Listed below are T cell receptor beta chains from one sample, sequenced in a study of blood T cells in healthy people across ages. One entry per CDR3 protein results from TCRdb running MiXCR on the 5' RACE reads. The data contain more than 650,000 distinct CDR3 sequences, roughly 24% of them singletons. The same data also contributed to another study, on T cells of mothers and their children.

The sample was blood. Source of these receptors: a boy aged 10-17 years in good health. Each CDR3 is given with its conserved first and last residue. Fields, in order: J gene, V gene, clone size, D gene, CDR3 protein, CDR3 DNA. A D gene is named only where the DNA matches it firmly. Rows give clone size only sometimes, using once, few, many, or a class for an expanded clone.

TRBJ2-3 TRBV15 NA NA CATSRDGDTQYF TGTGCCACCAGCAGAGATGGCGATACGCAGTATTTT
TRBJ1-3 TRBV6-5 NA TRBD1 CASSKTGAGNTIYF TGTGCCAGCAGCAAGACAGGGGCTGGAAACACCATATATTTT
TRBJ2-1 TRBV5-1 NA NA CASHRVPSYNEQFF TGCGCCAGTCACAGGGTCCCCTCCTACAATGAGCAGTTCTTC
TRBJ1-6 TRBV9 NA TRBD1 CASSVEGQGNSPLHF TGTGCCAGCAGCGTAGAGGGACAGGGGAATTCACCCCTCCACTTT
TRBJ2-5 TRBV29-1 many TRBD1 CSVEGRQGRETQYF TGCAGCGTTGAAGGCCGACAGGGTAGGGAGACCCAGTACTTC
TRBJ1-4 TRBV7-6 NA NA CASSSGGITNEKLFF TGTGCCAGCAGCTCGGGAGGGATAACTAATGAAAAACTGTTTTTT
TRBJ2-7 TRBV7-2 NA NA CASSLTTRSYEQYF TGTGCCAGCAGCTTAACCACTAGATCCTACGAGCAGTACTTC
TRBJ2-7 TRBV15 few NA CATSRDFPSPGAYEQYF TGTGCCACCAGCAGAGATTTCCCCAGTCCAGGGGCCTACGAGCAGTACTTC
TRBJ2-1 TRBV24-1 NA TRBD2 CATSFSGGRQFF TGTGCCACCAGCTTCTCGGGGGGGCGGCAGTTCTTC
TRBJ1-2 TRBV29-1 once NA CSVDRTYGYTF TGCAGCGTTGACAGGACTTATGGCTACACCTTC
TRBJ2-5 TRBV7-2 NA NA CASSHAGPPTQYF TGTGCCAGCAGTCATGCCGGGCCCCCTACCCAGTACTTC
TRBJ1-4 TRBV29-1 NA NA CSVERSGQGSATNEKLFF TGCAGCGTTGAAAGGTCGGGTCAGGGATCTGCAACTAATGAAAAACTGTTTTTT
TRBJ2-1 TRBV5-1 NA TRBD1 CASSLVADRATYNEQFF TGCGCCAGCAGCTTGGTTGCAGACAGGGCCACCTACAATGAGCAGTTCTTC
TRBJ2-2 TRBV5-1 few NA CASQPMTGWNTGELFF TGCGCCAGCCAACCAATGACAGGTTGGAACACCGGGGAGCTGTTTTTT
TRBJ1-1 TRBV10-1 few TRBD1 CKTDRADWDEAFF TGCAAAACCGACAGGGCGGATTGGGATGAAGCTTTCTTT
TRBJ1-3 TRBV11-1 NA NA CASSPGDREHGNTIYF TGTGCCAGCAGCCCGGGGGACCGAGAACATGGAAACACCATATATTTT
TRBJ1-3 TRBV15 few TRBD1 CATSGDRVGNTIYF TGTGCCACCAGCGGAGACAGGGTGGGAAACACCATATATTTT
TRBJ2-7 TRBV29-1 few TRBD1 CSVEGVSDRGRGQYF TGCAGCGTTGAAGGAGTAAGTGACAGGGGGCGCGGGCAGTACTTC
TRBJ2-1 TRBV6-2/TRBV6-3 NA TRBD2 CASRLSSGGYNEQFF TGTGCCAGCAGACTCTCTAGCGGGGGCTACAATGAGCAGTTCTTC
TRBJ2-6 TRBV30 NA NA CASQQSSGANVLTF TGTGCCTCCCAGCAGAGCTCTGGGGCCAACGTCCTGACTTTC
TRBJ2-1 TRBV3-1 NA NA CASSQDRQASYYEQFF TGTGCCAGCAGCCAAGACCGTCAGGCGTCCTACTATGAGCAGTTCTTC
TRBJ2-1 TRBV15 few NA CATSRDRNRVSYNEQFF TGTGCCACCAGCAGAGATCGGAACAGGGTCTCCTACAATGAGCAGTTCTTC
TRBJ2-5 TRBV5-1 many NA CASSLEGSQETQYF TGTGCCAGCAGCTTAGAGGGTTCACAAGAGACCCAGTACTTC
TRBJ1-1 TRBV28 NA TRBD1 CASRRDGQGYTEAFF TGTGCCAGCAGACGTGACGGACAGGGGTACACTGAAGCTTTCTTT
TRBJ2-5 TRBV5-4 few TRBD1 CASSSLDRLSLETQYF TGTGCCAGCAGCTCGTTGGACAGGCTATCGTTGGAGACCCAGTACTTC
TRBJ1-1 TRBV15 NA NA CATSRDLGIQSRTEAVF TGTGCCACCAGCAGAGATCTGGGCATCCAGTCAAGAACTGAAGCTGTCTTT
TRBJ2-1 TRBV2 few NA CASITGSYNEQFF TGTGCCAGCATTACAGGCTCCTACAATGAGCAGTTCTTC
TRBJ2-5 TRBV2 NA NA CVDHVRAFWETQYF TGTGTCGACCACGTCAGGGCTTTTTGGGAGACCCAGTACTTC
TRBJ1-3 TRBV28 NA NA CASADPSSGNTIYF TGTGCCAGCGCCGATCCGAGCTCTGGAAACACCATATATTTT
TRBJ2-5 TRBV7-9 NA NA CASSWQGMGETQYF TGTGCCAGCAGCTGGCAGGGGATGGGGGAGACCCAGTACTTC
TRBJ2-1 TRBV7-7 few NA CASSSLGLRGYNEQFF TGTGCTAGCAGCTCCCTGGGATTAAGAGGTTACAATGAGCAGTTCTTC
TRBJ1-2 TRBV4-2 NA NA CASSHDRDIGYTF TGTGCCAGCAGCCACGACCGGGACATTGGCTACACCTTC
TRBJ2-3 TRBV4-2 NA TRBD2 CASSLLARADTQYF TGTGCCAGCAGCCTACTAGCGCGGGCAGATACGCAGTATTTT
TRBJ2-1 TRBV2 few TRBD2 CASRELAGTSYNEQFF TGTGCCAGCAGGGAACTAGCGGGGACCTCCTACAATGAGCAGTTCTTC
TRBJ2-7 TRBV6-5 NA TRBD1 CASSYSGQSSYEQYF TGTGCCAGCAGTTACTCGGGACAGTCCTCCTACGAGCAGTACTTC
TRBJ2-3 TRBV29-1 NA TRBD2 CSALRGGTDTQYF TGCAGCGCCCTACGCGGGGGAACAGATACGCAGTATTTT
TRBJ2-1 TRBV20-1 few NA CSAPDSYNEQFF TGCAGTGCTCCCGACTCCTACAATGAGCAGTTCTTC
TRBJ2-1 TRBV9 NA NA CASSVATGSYNEQFF TGTGCCAGCAGCGTAGCTACGGGGTCGTACAATGAGCAGTTCTTC
TRBJ1-2 TRBV3-1 NA NA CASSQEAGRLDGYTF TGTGCCAGCAGCCAAGAGGCAGGGCGTCTGGATGGCTACACCTTC
TRBJ2-7 TRBV12-5 NA NA CASGLVGGVPNEQYF TGTGCTAGTGGTTTGGTGGGTGGGGTCCCCAACGAGCAGTACTTC
TRBJ1-5 TRBV3-1 NA TRBD1 CASSRDRGPQHF TGTGCCAGCAGCCGGGACAGAGGGCCCCAGCATTTT
TRBJ2-3 TRBV12-3/TRBV12-4 many NA CASSLGGPRTDTQYF TGTGCCAGCAGTCTCGGGGGGCCACGCACAGATACGCAGTATTTT
TRBJ2-5 TRBV20-1 NA NA CSAFQETQYF TGCAGTGCTTTTCAAGAGACCCAGTACTTC
TRBJ2-2 TRBV15 few TRBD1 CATSGRQGTGELFF TGTGCCACCAGCGGTCGACAGGGGACCGGGGAGCTGTTTTTT
TRBJ2-5 TRBV3-1 NA NA CASSQRLWGLQETQYF TGTGCCAGCAGCCAAAGACTTTGGGGGCTCCAAGAGACCCAGTACTTC
TRBJ2-5 TRBV10-3 NA TRBD2 CAISEGGSGETQYF TGTGCCATCAGTGAGGGTGGTAGCGGGGAGACCCAGTACTTC
TRBJ1-2 TRBV28 NA NA CASSPLDTYYGYTF TGTGCCAGCAGTCCCCTCGACACCTACTATGGCTACACCTTC
TRBJ1-6 TRBV28 NA NA CASTRTGGHNSPLHF TGTGCCAGCACCCGGACGGGGGGACATAATTCACCCCTCCACTTT
TRBJ1-1 TRBV20-1 NA NA CSARDYEHREAFF TGCAGTGCTAGAGATTATGAGCACCGTGAAGCTTTCTTT